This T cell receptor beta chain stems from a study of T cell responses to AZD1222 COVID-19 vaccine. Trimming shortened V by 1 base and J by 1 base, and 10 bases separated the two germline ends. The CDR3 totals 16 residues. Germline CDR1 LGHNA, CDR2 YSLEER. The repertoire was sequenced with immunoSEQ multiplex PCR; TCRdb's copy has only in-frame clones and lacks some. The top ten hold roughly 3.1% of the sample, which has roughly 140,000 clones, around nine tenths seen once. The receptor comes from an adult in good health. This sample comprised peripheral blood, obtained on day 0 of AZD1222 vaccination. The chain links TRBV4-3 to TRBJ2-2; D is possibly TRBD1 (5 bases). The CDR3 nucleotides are TGCGCCAGCAGCCAAGTTAGGACACTGAACACCGGGGAGCTGTTTTTT. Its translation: CASSQVRTLNTGELFF.